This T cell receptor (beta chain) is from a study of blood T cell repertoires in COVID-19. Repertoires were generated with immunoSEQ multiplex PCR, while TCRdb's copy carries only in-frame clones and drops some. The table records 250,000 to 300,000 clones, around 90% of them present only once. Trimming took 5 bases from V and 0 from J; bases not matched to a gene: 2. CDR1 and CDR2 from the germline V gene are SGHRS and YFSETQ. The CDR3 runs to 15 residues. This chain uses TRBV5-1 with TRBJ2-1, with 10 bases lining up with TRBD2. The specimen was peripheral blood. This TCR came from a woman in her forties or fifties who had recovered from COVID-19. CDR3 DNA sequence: TGCGCCAGCAGTAGCGGGGGGATCTCCTACAATGAGCAGTTCTTC. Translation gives CASSSGGISYNEQFF.